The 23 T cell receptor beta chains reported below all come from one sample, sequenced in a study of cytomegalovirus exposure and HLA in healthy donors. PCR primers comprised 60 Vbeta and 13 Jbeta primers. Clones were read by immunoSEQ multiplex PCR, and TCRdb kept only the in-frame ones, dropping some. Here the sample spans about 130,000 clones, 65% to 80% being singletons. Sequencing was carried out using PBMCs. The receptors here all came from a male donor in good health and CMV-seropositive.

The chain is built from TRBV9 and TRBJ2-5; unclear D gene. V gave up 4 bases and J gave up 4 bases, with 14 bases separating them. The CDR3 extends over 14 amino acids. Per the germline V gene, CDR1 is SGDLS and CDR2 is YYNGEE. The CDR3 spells CASSLGSVVETQYF. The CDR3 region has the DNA TGTGCCAGCAGCCTAGGGTCGGTGGTAGAGACCCAGTACTTC. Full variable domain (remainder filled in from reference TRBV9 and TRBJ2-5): DSGVTQTPKHLITATGQRVTLRCSPRSGDLSVYWYQQSLDQGLQFLIQYYNGEERAKGNILERFSAQQFPDLHSELNLSSLELGDSALYFCASSLGSVVETQYFGPGTRLLVL.

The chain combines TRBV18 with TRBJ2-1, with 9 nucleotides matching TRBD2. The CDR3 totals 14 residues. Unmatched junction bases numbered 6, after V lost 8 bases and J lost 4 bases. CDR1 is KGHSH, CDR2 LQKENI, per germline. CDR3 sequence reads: CASRTSEIYNEQFF. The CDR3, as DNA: TGTGCCAGCAGGACTAGCGAGATATACAATGAGCAGTTCTTC.

CDR3 DNA: TGTGCCAGCAGCTTGGACAGGGTCCAAGAGACCCAGTACTTC. Translated, it gives CASSLDRVQETQYF. The gene calls are TRBV7-9 and TRBJ2-5; 8 bases fit TRBD1. V was clipped by 3 bases and J by 1 base; unmatched bases: 1. This CDR3 spans 14 amino acids. CDR1 and CDR2 (germline): SEHNR, FQNEAQ (reference sequence).

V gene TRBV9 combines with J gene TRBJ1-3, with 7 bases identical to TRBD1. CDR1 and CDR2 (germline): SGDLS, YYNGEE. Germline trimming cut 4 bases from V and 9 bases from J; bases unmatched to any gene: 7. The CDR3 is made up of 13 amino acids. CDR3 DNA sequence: TGTGCCAGCAGCCTCCGGACAGGCGGCACCATATATTTT. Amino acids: CASSLRTGGTIYF.

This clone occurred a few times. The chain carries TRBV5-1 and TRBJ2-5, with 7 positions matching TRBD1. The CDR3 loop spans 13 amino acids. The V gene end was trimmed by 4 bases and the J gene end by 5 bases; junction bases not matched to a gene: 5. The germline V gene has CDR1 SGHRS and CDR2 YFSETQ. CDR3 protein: CASSQGQTETQYF. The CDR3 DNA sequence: TGCGCCAGCAGCCAGGGACAGACGGAGACCCAGTACTTC. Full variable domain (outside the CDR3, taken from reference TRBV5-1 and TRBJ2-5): KAGVTQTPRYLIKTRGQQVTLSCSPISGHRSVSWYQQTPGQGLQFLFEYFSETQRNKGNFPGRFSGRQFSNSRSEMNVSTLELGDSALYLCASSQGQTETQYFGPGTRLLVL.

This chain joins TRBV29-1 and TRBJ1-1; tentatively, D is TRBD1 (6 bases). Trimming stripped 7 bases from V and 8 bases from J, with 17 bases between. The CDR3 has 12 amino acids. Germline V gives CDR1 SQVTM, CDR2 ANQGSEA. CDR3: CSGNEQGYEAFF. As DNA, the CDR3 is TGCAGCGGGAATGAACAGGGTTACGAAGCTTTCTTT.

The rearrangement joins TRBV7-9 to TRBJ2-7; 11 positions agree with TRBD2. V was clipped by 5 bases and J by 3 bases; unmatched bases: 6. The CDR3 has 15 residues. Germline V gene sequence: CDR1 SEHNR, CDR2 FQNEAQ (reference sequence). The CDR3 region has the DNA TGTGCCAGCAGCCCGACTAGCGGGGCGGTCTACGAGCAGTACTTC. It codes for CASSPTSGAVYEQYF.

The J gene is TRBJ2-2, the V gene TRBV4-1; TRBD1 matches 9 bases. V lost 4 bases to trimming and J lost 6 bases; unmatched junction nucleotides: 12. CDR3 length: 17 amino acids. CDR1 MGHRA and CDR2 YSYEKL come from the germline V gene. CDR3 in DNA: TGCGCCAGCAGCCCCCCGGGACAGGGAAGAGTAGCCGGGGAGCTGTTTTTT. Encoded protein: CASSPPGQGRVAGELFF.

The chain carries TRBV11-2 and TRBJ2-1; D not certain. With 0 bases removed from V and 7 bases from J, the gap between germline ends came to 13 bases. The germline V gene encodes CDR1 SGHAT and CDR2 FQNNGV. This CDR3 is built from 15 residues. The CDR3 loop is CASSLEGPYSNEQFF. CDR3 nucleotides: TGTGCCAGCAGCTTAGAGGGCCCCTACTCGAATGAGCAGTTCTTC.

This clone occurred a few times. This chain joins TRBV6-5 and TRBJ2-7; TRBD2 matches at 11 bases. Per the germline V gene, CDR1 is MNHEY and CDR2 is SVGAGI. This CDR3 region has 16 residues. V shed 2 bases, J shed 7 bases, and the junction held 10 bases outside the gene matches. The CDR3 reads CASSYVGSGRAGEQYF. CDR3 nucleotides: TGTGCCAGCAGTTACGTAGGTAGCGGGAGGGCGGGGGAGCAGTACTTC.

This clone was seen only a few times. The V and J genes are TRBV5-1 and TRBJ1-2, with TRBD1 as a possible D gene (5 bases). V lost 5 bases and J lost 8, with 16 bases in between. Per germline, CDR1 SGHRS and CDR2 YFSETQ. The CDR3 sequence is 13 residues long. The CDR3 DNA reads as TGCGCCAGCAGTCCCGGCCAGGGAGGCGGCTACACCTTC. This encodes CASSPGQGGGYTF.

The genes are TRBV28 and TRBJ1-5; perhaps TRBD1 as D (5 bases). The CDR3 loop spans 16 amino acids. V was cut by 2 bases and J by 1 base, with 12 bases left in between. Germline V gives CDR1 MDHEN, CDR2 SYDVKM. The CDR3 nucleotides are TGTGCCAGCAGTTTACTCCCGGGGGGGAGCAATCAGCCCCAGCATTTT. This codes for CASSLLPGGSNQPQHF.

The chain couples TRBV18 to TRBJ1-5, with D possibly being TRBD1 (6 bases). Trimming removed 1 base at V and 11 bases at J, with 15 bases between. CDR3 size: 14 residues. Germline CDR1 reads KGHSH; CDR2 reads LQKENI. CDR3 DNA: TGTGCCAGCTCACCACTGAAGGGGGAATCAGCCCAGCATTTT. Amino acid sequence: CASSPLKGESAQHF.

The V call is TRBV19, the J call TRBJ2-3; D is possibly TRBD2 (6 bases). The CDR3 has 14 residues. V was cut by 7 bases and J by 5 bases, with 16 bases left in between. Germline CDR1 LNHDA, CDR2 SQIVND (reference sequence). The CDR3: CASKERTGGDTQYF. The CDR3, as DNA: TGTGCCAGTAAGGAGAGAACCGGGGGAGATACGCAGTATTTT.

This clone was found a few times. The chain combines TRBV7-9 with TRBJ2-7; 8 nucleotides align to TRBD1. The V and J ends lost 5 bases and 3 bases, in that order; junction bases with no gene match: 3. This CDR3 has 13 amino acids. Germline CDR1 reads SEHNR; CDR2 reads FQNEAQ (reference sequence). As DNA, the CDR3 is TGTGCCAGCAGCCGTACAGGGGGCTACGAGCAGTACTTC. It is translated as CASSRTGGYEQYF.

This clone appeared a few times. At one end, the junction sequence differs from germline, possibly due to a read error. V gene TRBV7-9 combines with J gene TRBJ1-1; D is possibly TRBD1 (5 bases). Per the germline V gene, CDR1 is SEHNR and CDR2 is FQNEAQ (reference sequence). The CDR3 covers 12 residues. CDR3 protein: CSSSLQDTEAFF. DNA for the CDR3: TGTTCCAGCAGCTTACAGGACACTGAAGCTTTCTTT.

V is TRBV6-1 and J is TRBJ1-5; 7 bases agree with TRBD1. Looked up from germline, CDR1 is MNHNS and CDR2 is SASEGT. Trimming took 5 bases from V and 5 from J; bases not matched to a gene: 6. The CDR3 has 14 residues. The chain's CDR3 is CASSLRDSYQPQHF. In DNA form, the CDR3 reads TGTGCCAGCAGTCTCCGGGACAGTTATCAGCCCCAGCATTTT.

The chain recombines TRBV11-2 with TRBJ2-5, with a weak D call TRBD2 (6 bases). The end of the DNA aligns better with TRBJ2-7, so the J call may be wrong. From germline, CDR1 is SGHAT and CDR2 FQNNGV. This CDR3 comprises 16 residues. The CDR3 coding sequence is TGTGCCAGCAGCTTAGATCCGGCTAGCGAGTCCTACGAGCAGTACTTC. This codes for CASSLDPASESYEQYF.

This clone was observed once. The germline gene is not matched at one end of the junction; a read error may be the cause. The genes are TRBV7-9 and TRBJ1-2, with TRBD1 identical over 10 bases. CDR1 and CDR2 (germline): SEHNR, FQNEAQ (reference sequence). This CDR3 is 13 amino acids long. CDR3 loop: CASLESRDRGPNF. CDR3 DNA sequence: TGTGCCAGCCTCGAAAGCCGGGACAGGGGACCGAACTTC. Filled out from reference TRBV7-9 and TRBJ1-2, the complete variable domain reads DTGVSQNPRHKITKRGQNVTFRCDPISEHNRLYWYRQTLGQGPEFLTYFQNEAQLEKSRLLSDRFSAERPKGSFSTLEIQRTEQGDSAMYLCASLESRDRGPNFGSGTRLTVV.

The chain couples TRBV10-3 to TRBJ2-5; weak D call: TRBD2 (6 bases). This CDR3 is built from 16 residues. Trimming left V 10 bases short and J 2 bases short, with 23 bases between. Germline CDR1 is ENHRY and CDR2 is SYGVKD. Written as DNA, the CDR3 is TGTGCCACCTTCCCTGGACCGGGAGCTGGGCAAGAGACCCAGTACTTC. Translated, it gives CATFPGPGAGQETQYF.

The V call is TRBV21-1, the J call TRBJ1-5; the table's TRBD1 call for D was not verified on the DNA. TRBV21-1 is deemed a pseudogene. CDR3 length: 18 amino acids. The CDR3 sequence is CASSNIRTGDHRNQPQHF. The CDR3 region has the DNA TGTGCCAGCAGCAACATAAGGACAGGCGATCACCGCAATCAGCCCCAGCATTTT.

The CDR3 DNA follows: TGTGCCAGCACCACCCCGACTAGCGGAATCACAGATACGCAGTATTTT. As protein: CASTTPTSGITDTQYF. This chain uses TRBV2 with TRBJ2-3; 9 nucleotides line up with TRBD2. CDR1 SNHLY and CDR2 FYNNEI come from the germline V gene. This CDR3 has 16 residues. V trimming: 7 bases; J trimming: 2 bases; junction bases outside the gene matches: 10. Variable domain in full (rest from reference TRBV2 and TRBJ2-3): EPEVTQTPSHQVTQMGQEVILRCVPISNHLYFYWYRQILGQKVEFLVSFYNNEISEKSEIFDDQFSVERPDGSNFTLKIRSTKLEDSAMYFCASTTPTSGITDTQYFGPGTRLTVL.

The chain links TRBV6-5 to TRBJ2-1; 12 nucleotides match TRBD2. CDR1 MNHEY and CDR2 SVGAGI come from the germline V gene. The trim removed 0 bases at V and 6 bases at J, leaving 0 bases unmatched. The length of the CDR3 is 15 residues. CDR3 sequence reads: CASSYSGLAGNEQFF. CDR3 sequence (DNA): TGTGCCAGCAGTTACTCGGGACTAGCGGGCAATGAGCAGTTCTTC.